This TCR beta chain was identified in a study of cytomegalovirus exposure and HLA in healthy donors. Study at large: HLA-typed donors were the source of about 85 million unique TCRs, which an early data release held. Points from the study as a whole: Previously analyzed data showed that most TCR beta V segments were productive at a frequency of about 90% or about 30%.

The PCR made use of 60 Vbeta and 13 Jbeta primers. Clones were sequenced by immunoSEQ multiplex PCR, and TCRdb holds only the in-frame ones, with some missing. The sample gives 90,000 to 150,000 clones, 60% to 75% of which show up once; just under 3% is in the top ten. About this clone: Its antigen is not identified.

V lost 3 bases and J 4 bases, leaving 13 bases between the germline ends. CDR3 size: 15 residues. The germline CDR1 and CDR2 sequences are SGHRS and YFSETQ. The receptor comes from a woman between 40 and 50 years old in good health and CMV-seropositive. The V gene is TRBV5-1, the J gene TRBJ2-2; D is possibly TRBD2 (6 bases). Sequencing input: PBMCs. The CDR3 is CASSWGTASTGELFF. The CDR3 nucleotides read TGCGCCAGCAGCTGGGGGACTGCCTCCACCGGGGAGCTGTTTTTT.